This T cell receptor beta chain stems from a study of blood T cells in healthy people across ages. Whole-study results and caveats: Diversity was higher, and naive CD4+ cells more numerous, in long-lived donors than in aged donors.

Primers used in a second PCR of roughly 6 to 12 cycles were a sample-barcoded 5' primer and a J-beta primer mix. A single record per CDR3 protein comes from TCRdb applying MiXCR to the 5' RACE reads. This sample has some 760,000 distinct CDR3 sequences, with around a quarter found just once. CDR1 is LGHNA and CDR2 is YSLEER in the germline V gene. The CDR3 extends over 16 amino acids. About this clonotype: Antigen: not known.

These data were likewise used in another study, on T cells of mothers and their children. That paper states: Nine systemically healthy Caucasian donors: three mothers, six children. Related mother-child pairs showed slightly higher but non-significant overlap than unrelated pairs.

Material: blood. The chain has TRBV4-3 and TRBJ2-5, with 7 bases matching TRBD1. The closer fit of TRBJ2-7 to the DNA end suggests the J call may be wrong. This TCR derives from a boy between 5 and 17 years old in good health. The CDR3 nucleotides read TGCGCCAGCAGCCAAGATTGGCAGGGGGTGAGCTACGAGCAGTACTTC. This translates into CASSQDWQGVSYEQYF.